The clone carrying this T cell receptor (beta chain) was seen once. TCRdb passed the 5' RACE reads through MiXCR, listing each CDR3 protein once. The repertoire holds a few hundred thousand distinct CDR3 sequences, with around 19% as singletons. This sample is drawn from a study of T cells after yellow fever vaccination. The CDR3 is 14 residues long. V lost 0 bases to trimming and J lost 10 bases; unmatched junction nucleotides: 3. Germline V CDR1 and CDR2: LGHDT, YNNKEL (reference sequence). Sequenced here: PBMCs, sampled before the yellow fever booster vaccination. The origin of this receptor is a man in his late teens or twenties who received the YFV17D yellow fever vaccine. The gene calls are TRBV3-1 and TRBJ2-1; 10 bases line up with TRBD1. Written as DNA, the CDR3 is TGTGCCAGCAGCCAAGAGGGGACAGGGGTCGAGCAGTTCTTC. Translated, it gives CASSQEGTGVEQFF.